Below are 12 T cell receptor beta chains sequenced from a single sample in a study of blood T cell repertoires in COVID-19. Data came from immunoSEQ multiplex PCR; TCRdb stores just in-frame clones and leaves some out. The data contain about 150,000 clones, more than 80% of them singletons. Source material: peripheral blood. The receptors derive from a man aged 50 to 59 with acute or convalescent COVID-19.

This clone has only one observation. CDR3 loop: CASSYRVGQPQHF. CDR3 DNA: TGTGCCAGCAGTTACAGGGTTGGCCAGCCCCAGCATTTT. The chain recombines TRBV12-3 or TRBV12-4 with TRBJ1-5; D possibly corresponds to TRBD1 (6 bases). Trimming shortened V by 4 bases and J by 7 bases, and 11 bases separated the two germline ends. This CDR3 has 13 residues.

The chain is built from TRBV28 and TRBJ2-5; 12 bases align to TRBD2. Germline CDR1 and CDR2: MDHEN and SYDVKM. The J segment lost 6 bases and the V segment lost 5 bases, leaving 13 bases of the junction unmatched. CDR3 length: 17 amino acids. CDR3 sequence reads: CASSPPRASGRGKTQYF. Written as DNA, the CDR3 is TGTGCCAGCAGTCCCCCGAGGGCTAGCGGGAGGGGAAAGACCCAGTACTTC. Variable domain in full (rest from reference TRBV28 and TRBJ2-5): DVKVTQSSRYLVKRTGEKVFLECVQDMDHENMFWYRQDPGLGLRLIYFSYDVKMKEKGDIPEGYSVSREKKERFSLILESASTNQTSMYLCASSPPRASGRGKTQYFGPGTRLLVL.

This chain links TRBV4-2 with TRBJ1-4; D might be TRBD1 (5 bases). With 0 bases removed from V and 8 bases from J, the gap between germline ends came to 10 bases. CDR1 and CDR2 from the germline V gene are LGHNA and YNFKEQ. This CDR3 has 14 amino acids. CDR3 loop: CASSQEGAREKLFF. DNA for the CDR3: TGTGCCAGCAGCCAAGAAGGGGCGCGAGAAAAACTGTTTTTT.

This clone was counted once. This chain joins TRBV5-6 and TRBJ1-3, with D unclear. Trimming took off 0 bases at V and 2 bases at J, with 3 bases between the two ends. The CDR3 has 13 residues. Germline lookup yields CDR1 SGHDT and CDR2 YYEEEE. The CDR3 loop is CASSLVAGNTIYF. DNA for the CDR3: TGTGCCAGCAGCTTGGTAGCTGGAAACACCATATATTTT.

The chain recombines TRBV11-3 with TRBJ2-2; 7 bases align to TRBD2. The CDR3 runs to 16 residues. V lost 1 base and J lost 1; bases outside the gene matches: 3. Per the germline V gene, CDR1 is SGHNT and CDR2 is YENEEA. In nucleotides, the CDR3 is TGTGCCAGCAGCTTAGGAGGGACTATGAACACCGGGGAGCTGTTTTTT. Its translation: CASSLGGTMNTGELFF.

The CDR3 region is CASSKTGNEKLFF. The CDR3 DNA reads as TGTGCCAGCAGCAAAACGGGAAATGAAAAACTGTTTTTT. J is TRBJ1-4 and V is TRBV7-2; D gene ambiguous. The CDR3 consists of 13 residues. Trimming cost V 5 bases and J 5 bases, with 9 bases left between them. Germline CDR1 reads SGHTA; CDR2 reads FQGNSA.

The chain employs TRBV28 and TRBJ2-2; D may be TRBD1 (5 bases). This CDR3 is 13 amino acids long. CDR1 is MDHEN and CDR2 is SYDVKM in the germline V gene. Trimming removed 5 bases from V and 6 bases from J, with 10 bases in between. The DNA of the CDR3 is TGTGCCAGCAGTCAAGCCAGGGCCGGGGAGCTGTTTTTT. Amino acids: CASSQARAGELFF.

V gene TRBV9 combines with J gene TRBJ1-2; D is possibly TRBD1 (5 bases). This CDR3 is 13 amino acids long. V lost 3 bases, J lost 7 bases, and 13 bases lay in between. The germline CDR1 and CDR2 sequences are SGDLS and YYNGEE. CDR3 protein: CASSGRRGAGYTF. CDR3 sequence (DNA): TGTGCCAGCAGCGGACGGAGGGGAGCTGGCTACACCTTC.

In its sample, this clone was seen once. The gene calls are TRBV6-5 and TRBJ2-2, with TRBD1 as a possible D gene (5 bases). The CDR3 is 15 residues long. Germline V gene sequence: CDR1 MNHEY, CDR2 SVGAGI. V was cut by 2 bases and J by 3 bases, with 10 bases left in between. As DNA, the CDR3 is TGTGCCAGCAGTTACGGCAGGGTGGACACCGGGGAGCTGTTTTTT. Its translation is CASSYGRVDTGELFF.

This chain uses TRBV5-1 with TRBJ2-3; TRBD2 agrees at 7 bases. Germline V gives CDR1 SGHRS, CDR2 YFSETQ. Trimming at V came to 1 base and at J to 1 base, leaving 3 bases not matched to a gene. This CDR3 is built from 15 residues. CDR3 coding DNA: TGCGCCAGCAGCTTGTTCACTAGCGGCACAGATACGCAGTATTTT. Its protein product is CASSLFTSGTDTQYF.

This clone was detected only once. This chain uses TRBV6-6 with TRBJ2-1; 14 nucleotides agree with TRBD2. Germline CDR1 MNHNY, CDR2 SVGAGI (reference sequence). V dropped 5 bases and J dropped 6; count of bases not matched to a gene: 15. The CDR3 loop spans 19 amino acids. The CDR3 nucleotides read TGTGCCAGCAGTCCCCAGCGGGGGACTAGCGGGGGATTGGCCAATGAGCAGTTCTTC. Encoded protein: CASSPQRGTSGGLANEQFF.

This chain links TRBV11-2 with TRBJ1-4, with TRBD1 as a possible D gene (5 bases). The CDR3 contains 15 residues. V lost 3 bases, J lost 5 bases, and 13 bases lay in between. Germline CDR1 reads SGHAT; CDR2 reads FQNNGV. CDR3 sequence (DNA): TGTGCCAGCAGCTTTAGGGAGGGGTGGAATGAAAAACTGTTTTTT. Protein: CASSFREGWNEKLFF.